This TCR beta chain was retrieved from a study of CD8+CD57+ T cells in acquired aplastic anemia. Study-level background: An average of about 11 million reads for CD4+ cells was obtained from healthy donors. General observations from the study: Statistical testing detected no significant gap in CD8+ Simpson's diversity between patients and controls.

Genomic DNA, the template, was used for profiling of the TCR beta VDJ and CDR3. TCRdb reprocessed the reads via MiXCR and lists one record per CDR3 protein. Of some 240,000 distinct CDR3 sequences listed, 34% were seen once; the top ten hold 1% to 1.3%. This clonotype occurred many times. The antigen is not known. Germline assignment: CDR1 SGHRS and CDR2 YFSETQ. Trimming cost V 4 bases and J 3 bases; bases outside gene matches: 9. The CDR3 length is 15 residues. The TCR sequence derives from a human donor in good health, serving as a control. The rearrangement uses TRBV5-1 and TRBJ2-7; TRBD2 matches 8 bases. The sequenced sample was sorted CD4+, CD8+, or CD8+CD57+ T cells (not recorded which) from PBMCs. The CDR3 bases are TGCGCCAGCAGCCCGGGCGGGACTAGGATCTACGAGCAGTACTTC. It codes for CASSPGGTRIYEQYF. Based on the CDR3 plus reference TRBV5-1 and TRBJ2-7, the full variable domain is KAGVTQTPRYLIKTRGQQVTLSCSPISGHRSVSWYQQTPGQGLQFLFEYFSETQRNKGNFPGRFSGRQFSNSRSEMNVSTLELGDSALYLCASSPGGTRIYEQYFGPGTRLTVT.